The rows below give T cell receptor beta chains drawn from one sample of a study of T-cell reconstitution after alpha-beta-depleted transplantation in children. TCRdb used MiXCR to reprocess the PCR reads, holding one entry per CDR3 protein. The table lists some 550,000 distinct CDR3 sequences, around 16% of them singletons. The sample was PBMCs from the stem cell graft donor, taken from the stem cell graft. These receptors all stem from a human donor who donated a stem cell graft to a child with acute lymphoblastic leukemia. CDR3s include the opening cysteine and the closing phenylalanine or tryptophan. D genes are given only for firm matches. Expanded clones get a size class; other rows say once, few or many, or leave the size out.

>-|TRBJ2-1|TRBD2|TRBV20-1
TGCAGTGCTTCGCCAGCGGGGTCCTACAATGAGCAGTTCTTC
CSASPAGSYNEQFF
>few|TRBJ2-1|TRBD2|TRBV5-1
TGCGCCAGCAGCTGGGAGGTGACTAGCGGGCCTAGCGATGAGCAGTTCTTC
CASSWEVTSGPSDEQFF
>-|TRBJ2-3|TRBD2|TRBV5-1
TGCGCCAGCACCCCGGTGGGGCTTAGCGGGTACACAGATACGCAGTATTTT
CASTPVGLSGYTDTQYF
>-|TRBJ2-7|TRBD1|TRBV7-9
TGTGCCAGCAGCCCGCTCGGGACAGGGGAAAACTACGAGCAGTACTTC
CASSPLGTGENYEQYF
>-|TRBJ1-1|-|TRBV7-2
TGTGCCAGCAGCTGGGTGAACACTGAAGCTTTCTTT
CASSWVNTEAFF
>once|TRBJ1-6|-|TRBV6-4
TGTGCCAGCAGTCACCCAAACCCTACGACAAAGGCTTGGGATTCACCCCTCCACTTT
CASSHPNPTTKAWDSPLHF
>-|TRBJ2-3|TRBD2|TRBV12-3/TRBV12-4
TGTGCCAGCAGTCAACGCGGATTGCTAGCGGGAGGGGGCGGCACAGATACGCAGTATTTT
CASSQRGLLAGGGGTDTQYF
>few|TRBJ1-2|-|TRBV7-9
TGTGCCAGCAGCTTAAAAGGGGTTGGCTACACCTTC
CASSLKGVGYTF
>-|TRBJ1-1|-|TRBV15
TGTGCCACCAGCAGGGACGGTGTGAACACTGAAGCTTTCTTT
CATSRDGVNTEAFF
>-|TRBJ2-5|TRBD1|TRBV7-9
TGTGCCAGCAGCTCCCGACAGGGTTGGGAGACCCAGTACTTC
CASSSRQGWETQYF
>few|TRBJ1-1|-|TRBV12-3/TRBV12-4
TGTGCCAGCAGAGTCTTGGGGGGGAACACTGAAGCTTTCTTT
CASRVLGGNTEAFF
>few|TRBJ2-3|-|TRBV5-1
TGCGCCAGCAGCGAGGGACCGTCGGATACGCAGTATTTT
CASSEGPSDTQYF
>-|TRBJ2-2|TRBD2|TRBV6-2/TRBV6-3
TGTGCCATTAGCGGGAGAAACACCGGGGAGCTGTTTTTT
CAISGRNTGELFF
>few|TRBJ2-5|-|TRBV12-3/TRBV12-4
TGTGCCAGCAGTTTACGAATCCAAGAGACCCAGTACTTC
CASSLRIQETQYF
>-|TRBJ1-2|TRBD1|TRBV12-3/TRBV12-4
TGTGCCAGCAGTTCCGGGACAGGGGTCGGCTACACCTTC
CASSSGTGVGYTF
>-|TRBJ1-3|-|TRBV7-9
TGTGCCAGCAGCTTACGGGACGGCGCGGACACCATATATTTT
CASSLRDGADTIYF
>-|TRBJ1-1|-|TRBV7-8
TGTGCCAGCAGCTTAGTGATCCGCACTGAAGCTTTCTTT
CASSLVIRTEAFF
>few|TRBJ2-1|TRBD1|TRBV11-1
TGTGCCAGCAGCTCGACAGGGGTTTTGCAGTTCTTC
CASSSTGVLQFF
>once|TRBJ2-7|-|TRBV30
TGTGCCTGGAGTATGGGGGCAACCTACGAGCAGTACTTC
CAWSMGATYEQYF
>-|TRBJ2-7|TRBD1|TRBV11-2
TGTGCCAGCAGCTCGATCCGGGACAGGGACCACGAGCAGTACTTC
CASSSIRDRDHEQYF
>few|TRBJ2-7|TRBD2|TRBV7-3
TGTGCCAGCAGCCCAGGTCCCGGGCGGGAGGATGAGCAGTACTTC
CASSPGPGREDEQYF
>-|TRBJ2-6|-|TRBV6-1
TGTGCCAGCATCGCCCATCCGGGACAAGGGCTCTCTGGGGCCAACGTCCTGACTTTC
CASIAHPGQGLSGANVLTF
>-|TRBJ1-4|-|TRBV11-2
TGTGCCAGCAGCGACACTTCAGCGCGTCTGCTGTTTTTT
CASSDTSARLLFF
>-|TRBJ2-3|-|TRBV12-3/TRBV12-4
TGTGCCAGCAGGACAGGCGGGGGTTTGGTTAGCACAGATACGCAGTATTTT
CASRTGGGLVSTDTQYF
>few|TRBJ2-1|TRBD2|TRBV5-1
TGCGCCAGCAGCTGGTCCCTAGCGGGAGGTACCTACAATGAGCAGTTCTTC
CASSWSLAGGTYNEQFF
>few|TRBJ2-7|TRBD1|TRBV25-1
TGTGCCAGCAGTGTTTCCTCGGACAGGAACGAGCAGTACTTC
CASSVSSDRNEQYF
>few|TRBJ1-5|-|TRBV15
TGTGCCACCAGCCTTGGCAACCAGCTTAATCAGCCCCAGCATTTT
CATSLGNQLNQPQHF
>-|TRBJ2-1|TRBD2|TRBV3-1
TGTGCCAGCAGCCAAGAATCTAGCGGGAGATGGATCGGTGAGCAGTTCTTC
CASSQESSGRWIGEQFF
>few|TRBJ1-3|-|TRBV12-3/TRBV12-4
TGTGCCAGCAGTCGACCGGACTCCCGTGGAAACACCATATATTTT
CASSRPDSRGNTIYF
>-|TRBJ2-3|-|TRBV9
TGTGCCAGCAGCGTTGAGGGGGGAAGCACAGATACGCAGTATTTT
CASSVEGGSTDTQYF
>-|TRBJ2-1|TRBD1|TRBV20-1
TGCAGTGCTAGTTGGGACAGCGATGAGCAGTTCTTC
CSASWDSDEQFF
>-|TRBJ2-7|-|TRBV5-1
TGCGCCAGCTCGGGGGCAGGGGGGAACTACGAGCAGTACTTC
CASSGAGGNYEQYF
>-|TRBJ2-6|-|TRBV18
TGTGCCAGCTCACCAAACCCAGGGGGGGGCGACGTCCTGACTTTC
CASSPNPGGGDVLTF
>few|TRBJ1-2|-|TRBV28
TGTGCCAGCAGTTCCCCCCGCCCTCCCGGACAGCGATTTGGCTACACCTTC
CASSSPRPPGQRFGYTF
>few|TRBJ2-1|-|TRBV21-1
TGTGCCAGCAGCAAAGTTACGGCGGCCCGCTCCTACAATGAGCAGTTCTTC
CASSKVTAARSYNEQFF
>-|TRBJ2-7|TRBD2|TRBV5-1
TGCGCCAGCAGCTTGAGGCTAGCGGTCACCTACGAGCAGTACTTC
CASSLRLAVTYEQYF
>-|TRBJ2-7|-|TRBV20-1
TGCAGTGCTAGAAAGGACAGACGATACGAGCAGTACTTC
CSARKDRRYEQYF